This T cell receptor beta chain came from a study of T-cell memory formation after mild COVID-19. Only a few counts were recorded for this clonotype. TCRdb itself ran the 5' RACE reads through MiXCR, one entry per CDR3 protein. The sample records under 150,000 distinct CDR3 sequences, around a sixth being singletons. J gave up 5 bases and V 6 bases, and 7 bases lay outside the gene matches. The CDR3 totals 13 residues. Germline CDR1 and CDR2: SQVTM and ANQGSEA. Sequencing used PBMCs or a T cell subset sorted from them (not recorded which). This chain connects TRBV29-1 to TRBJ2-3; 8 bases align to TRBD2. The TCR was taken from an adult woman who had mild COVID-19 (a few samples of this study predate the infection). Cell type and time point are not known. CDR3 DNA: TGCAGCGTCGGATTTCGGGGGGGAGATACGCAGTATTTT. Amino acid sequence: CSVGFRGGDTQYF.